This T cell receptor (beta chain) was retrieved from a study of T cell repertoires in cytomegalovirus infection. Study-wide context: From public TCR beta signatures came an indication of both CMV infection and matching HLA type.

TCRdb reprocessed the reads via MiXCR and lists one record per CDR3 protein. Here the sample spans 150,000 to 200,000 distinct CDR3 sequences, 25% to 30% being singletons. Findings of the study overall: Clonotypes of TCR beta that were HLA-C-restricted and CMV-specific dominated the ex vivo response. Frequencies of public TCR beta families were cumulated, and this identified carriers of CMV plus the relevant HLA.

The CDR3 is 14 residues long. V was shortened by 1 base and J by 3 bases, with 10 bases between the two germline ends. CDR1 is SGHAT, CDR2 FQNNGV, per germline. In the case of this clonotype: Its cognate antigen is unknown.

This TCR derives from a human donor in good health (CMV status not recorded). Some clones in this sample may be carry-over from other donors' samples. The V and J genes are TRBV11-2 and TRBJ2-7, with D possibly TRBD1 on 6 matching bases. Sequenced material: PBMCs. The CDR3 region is CASSLGHRDYEQYF. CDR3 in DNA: TGTGCCAGCAGCTTAGGGCACAGGGACTACGAGCAGTACTTC.